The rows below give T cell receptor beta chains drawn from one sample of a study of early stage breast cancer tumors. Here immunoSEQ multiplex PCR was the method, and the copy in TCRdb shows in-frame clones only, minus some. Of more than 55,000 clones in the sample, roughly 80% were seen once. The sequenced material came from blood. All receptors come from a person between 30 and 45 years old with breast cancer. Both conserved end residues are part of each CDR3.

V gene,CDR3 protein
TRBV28,CASSLVDRGPVGELFF
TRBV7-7,CASSPADTDTQYF
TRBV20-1,CSQKGGETQYF
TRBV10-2,CASSDLAGVGEQYF
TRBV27,CASSPPAGEQYF
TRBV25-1,CASQAQGAPEAFF
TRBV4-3,CASSQQGSHEQFF
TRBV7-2,CASSLGAGTYNEQFF
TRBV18,CASSWSGGIYNEQFF
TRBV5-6,CASSGTTGVTPYNEQFF